The clone carrying this T cell receptor (beta chain) was observed many times. These data belong to a study of neurological immune-mediated disorders. Germline loops: CDR1 SGHKS, CDR2 YYEKEE (reference sequence). This CDR3 contains 15 residues. Trimming at V came to 5 bases and at J to 7 bases, leaving 12 bases not matched to a gene. cDNA was made by 5'RACE with 10-nucleotide random UMIs. TCRdb re-called the 5' RACE reads through MiXCR, storing one row per CDR3 protein. The data hold 11,000 to 15,000 distinct CDR3 sequences, with 13% observed a single time. The V and J genes are TRBV5-5 and TRBJ2-1; 7 bases are shared with TRBD2. Sequenced material: CD8+ T cells from blood. This receptor was identified in a female donor with HTLV-1-associated myelopathy (HAM/TSP). DNA for the CDR3: TGTGCCAGCAGTCTCGTTTGGGGAGGGAGGAATGAGCAGTTCTTC. Encoded protein: CASSLVWGGRNEQFF.